This paragraph reports one T cell receptor (beta chain). What this receptor recognizes is not known. Library generation was performed with the immunoSEQ multiplex PCR assay. For the multiplex PCR, a mixture combining 60 forward primers for TCR Vbeta segments and 13 reverse primers for TCR Jbeta segments was used. The CDR3 region of rearranged TCR beta genes was amplified from genomic DNA by a multiplex PCR assay. Amplified TCR beta libraries were sequenced as 87-base-pair reads on the Illumina HiSeq System. The source study handled its data this way. A later analysis tallied some 79 million unique TCR beta chains across the 700 or so repertoires, and some 12 million of those chains were shared by two or more donors. A nearest-neighbor algorithm error-corrected the raw reads and collapsed the reads into unique sequences, merging closely related sequences to remove PCR and sequencing errors. CDR3 sequences were aligned to IMGT reference sequences to assign V, D and J gene segments. For a sequence to be retained, a match of at least six nucleotides to both a V gene segment and a J gene segment was required. A rearrangement was called productive if the CDR3 had no stop codons and remained in frame with V and J, and every other rearrangement was called non-productive. CDR3 was defined by IMGT convention, running from the second conserved V-encoded cysteine to the conserved J-encoded phenylalanine. In an earlier analysis of roughly 610 of the donors, sequences lacking an unambiguous match to a single V gene segment were excluded. An earlier analysis of several hundred of the donors called V segments functional above 56.7% productive rearrangements and segregating when the between-donor standard deviation exceeded 5%. A statistical classification framework was built for diagnosing cytomegalovirus status from the catalog of TCR beta chain sequences. In a later analysis, TCR nucleotide sequences were compared against IMGT/GENE-DB human TR gene sequences so that V and J genes could be assigned. In a later analysis, CDR3 sequences and most-parsimonious VDJ recombination scenarios were assigned using the TCRdist pipeline. A later analysis defined each TCR beta chain by its CDR3 amino acid sequence plus V-gene family, and excluded reads lacking a unique V-gene family. In a later analysis, some 600 highly shared, low-generation-probability nucleotide sequences were removed to address suspected cross-contamination and a sequencing artifact. For each public chain, a later analysis derived a clonal expansion index from normalized ranks of inferred template counts within each repertoire. In a later analysis, generation probabilities were computed using a VDJ recombination model fitted to out-of-frame rearrangements, and the results were checked against IGoR. Hypergeometric tests were used in a later analysis to score TCR-TCR, TCR-HLA and TCR-CMV co-occurrence, with a repertoire-size bias correction applied to the TCR pairs. False discovery rates were estimated in a later analysis by permuting HLA or CMV assignments 20 times. In a later analysis, co-occurring TCRs were grouped with DBSCAN, and TCRdist sequence similarity was added when clustering was performed within HLA-allele-positive subsets. For co-occurrence clustering, repertoires with fewer than 30,000 or more than 120,000 public chains were excluded, along with 5 or 6 repertoires with anomalous nucleotide sharing. Here the immuneACCESS table is served through TCRdb, limited to in-frame sequences with V and J called. Missing clones are a known gap in these copies; in checked studies unresolved V genes cover under half, and the rest lacks a known reason. The DNA gave D and trimming, while V, J and clone size come from that table. The sample's table covers 60,000 to 85,000 clones. The ten largest clones represent roughly 13% of the sample.

These data are taken from a study of cytomegalovirus exposure and HLA in healthy donors (dated by TCRdb to between 2016 and 2019). The study in broad terms: In an earlier analysis of under 750 of the donors, approximately 300 Gb of sequence data and 117 million unique TCR beta sequences from roughly 180 million T cells were reported. A later genetic analysis took genome-wide SNP genotypes for about 55% of the roughly 700 donors and used that subset as a discovery cohort. In the later analysis, no new phenotypic data were used to find candidate immune exposures; instead, reliance was placed on TCR beta sequences and their occurrence across donors. Along with the approximately 620-subject first cohort, a separate validation cohort of more than 90 different subjects was used. The study combined high-throughput TCR immunosequencing, statistical association of individual TCRs with disease status, and machine learning to predict cytomegalovirus infection status. Typing coverage varied by locus: roughly 620-640 donors for A, B, C, DRB1 and DQB1; more than 500 for DQA1; 606 for DPA1; about 450 for DPB1. To decide whether each TCR beta V gene segment behaved as functional or pseudogenic, an earlier analysis of fewer than 750 of the donors relied on high-throughput TCR beta sequencing. Among the roughly 430 genotyped donors, around 81% belonged to the genetic ancestry cluster associated with self-reported Caucasian donors. Among roughly 400 genotyped donors of the cohort, an average of 235,054 unique TCR beta nucleotide sequences were sequenced per donor, roughly 18% of them non-productive. Because of strong linkage in the cohort, roughly five DR-DQ haplotypes were treated as single units for association and clustering. Both class I and class II loci were covered by HLA typing, at four-digit resolution. An early release covering over 500 HLA-typed donors comprised about 300 gigabases of sequencing data and 65 million to 100 million unique TCR sequences. The aim of the study was to test whether cataloging public T cell receptors could identify signatures of past pathogen exposure. Every repertoire in the discovery cohort had been generated on one and the same sequencing platform. Donor age, sex, ethnicity and CMV serostatus were compiled together with the repertoire data. In a later analysis, previously published TCR beta repertoires from hundreds of donors were re-analyzed and high-resolution HLA genotyping was added so that TCR occurrence patterns could be studied. The T cell repertoires of several hundred subjects were profiled by immunosequencing and related to cytomegalovirus serostatus. The paper's findings and limits, for the study overall: In an earlier analysis of around 500 of the donors, most TCR beta V segments appeared in productive rearrangements about 87% or about 30% of the time, broadly matching IMGT annotations. The study listed 150 to 200 TCR beta chains as associated with cytomegalovirus. The sequencing pipeline was judged likely to have produced a cluster of highly shared sequence variants as a technical artifact. CMV serostatus was the only immune exposure information available for the cohort. The cohort was sequenced for TCR beta chains only, and without alpha or paired-chain data the features that could be detected were limited. In a later analysis, several top co-occurrence clusters were reported to appear linked to parvovirus B19, influenza, CMV and Epstein-Barr virus. A few of the identified cytomegalovirus-associated TCR beta chains were confirmed in vitro to be specific for cytomegalovirus antigens. Compared with the roughly 700-donor mean, donors in an Asian-associated ancestry cluster had fewer N-insertions in productive TCRs, according to a later genetic analysis. According to a later analysis, TCR association rates differed among HLA loci, with DRB1 alleles showing the most associated TCRs and HLA-C alleles showing the fewest. Because HLA typing was unavailable for some donors at each locus, only the typed subset was used in association tests. Assigning TCR associations to individual alleles was difficult when HLA alleles, especially DR and DQ, strongly co-occurred. A further reported finding was that TCR beta sequences accurately predicted the HLA-A and HLA-B alleles for most subjects in the first cohort. An association between a missense DCLRE1C variant and V-gene and J-gene trimming of TCR beta chains was found in a later genetic analysis and replicated in an independent cohort. At a false discovery rate of 0.05, a later analysis linked approximately 18,000 TCR beta sequences to specific HLA alleles. The authors suggested that the approach could potentially be generalized to other disease states and immunological phenotypes. According to a later analysis, most CMV-associated TCR beta chains appeared to be HLA-restricted, and the HLA associations seemed to be driven largely by CMV exposure. Correlated functional status among segregating V segments might reflect linkage disequilibrium, but an unknown experimental factor could not be ruled out. The presence/absence analyses assumed that sequencing depth was roughly uniform across donors, and that assumption may not be true. Roughly 15 rarely observed V segments, including chromosome 9 orphons, were excluded from the earlier analysis of almost 600 of the donors because counts were too low. Across donors, most TCR sequences were observed very rarely, whereas some public TCRs were present in many individuals. A later analysis found that HLA-associated TCR beta chains were more clonally expanded and had lower generation probabilities than equally common non-associated chains. The classifier was reported to diagnose cytomegalovirus status with high specificity and sensitivity in both the original cohort and the validation cohort. The 87-base-pair reads could not distinguish some IMGT-functional V segments, including TRBV6-2 and TRBV6-3, so those segments were excluded.

The CDR3 spans 14 residues, from the cysteine through the phenylalanine. The retained sequence is limited to the CDR3, 42 bases, with the frame set at the first base. The V end loses 4 bases and the J end loses 6 bases, and a stretch of 15 bases separates them. CDR1 and CDR2 (SGHVS, FNYEAQ) derive from the germline V gene. The cohort comprised approximately 700 healthy bone marrow donors. Cohort members were all nominally healthy when sampled, although unrecorded immune exposures were likely present. The donor tested CMV seropositive and was one of the 289 seropositive cohort members. Every donor gave a peripheral blood sample, and the peripheral blood mononuclear cells from that sample were used for TCR beta sequencing. Genomic DNA was extracted from the blood cell samples with the Qiagen DNeasy Blood Extraction Kit.

The chain joins TRBV7-6 to TRBJ1-1; the D gene assignment is ambiguous. The specimen was PBMCs. The sequence was collected from a man in his fifties in good health and CMV-seropositive. The CDR3 corresponds to CASSSTTSGAEAFF. The base sequence is TGTGCCAGCAGCTCAACCACATCCGGGGCTGAAGCTTTCTTT.